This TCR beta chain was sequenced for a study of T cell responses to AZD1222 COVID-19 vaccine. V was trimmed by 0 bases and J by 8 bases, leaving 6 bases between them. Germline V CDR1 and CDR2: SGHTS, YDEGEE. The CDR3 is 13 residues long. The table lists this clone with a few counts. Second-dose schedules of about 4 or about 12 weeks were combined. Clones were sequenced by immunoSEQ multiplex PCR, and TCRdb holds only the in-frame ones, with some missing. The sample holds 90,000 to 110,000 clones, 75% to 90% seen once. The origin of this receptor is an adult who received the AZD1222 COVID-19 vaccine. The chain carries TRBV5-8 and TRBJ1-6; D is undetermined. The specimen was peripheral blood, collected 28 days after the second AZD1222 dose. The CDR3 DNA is TGTGCCAGCAGCTTGGCACCCGATTCACCCCTCCACTTT. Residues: CASSLAPDSPLHF.